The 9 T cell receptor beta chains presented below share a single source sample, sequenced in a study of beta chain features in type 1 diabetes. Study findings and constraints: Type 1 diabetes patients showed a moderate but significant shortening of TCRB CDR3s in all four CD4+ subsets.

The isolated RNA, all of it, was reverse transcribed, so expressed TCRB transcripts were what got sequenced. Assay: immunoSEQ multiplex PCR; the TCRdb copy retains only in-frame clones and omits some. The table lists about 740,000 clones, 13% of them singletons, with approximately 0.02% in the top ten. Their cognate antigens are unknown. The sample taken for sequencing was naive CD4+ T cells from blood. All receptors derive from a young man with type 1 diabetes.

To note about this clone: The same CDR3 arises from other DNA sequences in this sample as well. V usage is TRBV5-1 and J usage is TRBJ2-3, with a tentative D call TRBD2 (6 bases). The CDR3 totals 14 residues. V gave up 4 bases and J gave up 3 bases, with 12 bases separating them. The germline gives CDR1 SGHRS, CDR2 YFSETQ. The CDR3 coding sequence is TGCGCCAGCAGCCTCTCGCGGGGTACAGATACGCAGTATTTT. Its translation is CASSLSRGTDTQYF. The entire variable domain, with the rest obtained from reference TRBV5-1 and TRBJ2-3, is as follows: KAGVTQTPRYLIKTRGQQVTLSCSPISGHRSVSWYQQTPGQGLQFLFEYFSETQRNKGNFPGRFSGRQFSNSRSEMNVSTLELGDSALYLCASSLSRGTDTQYFGPGTRLTVL.

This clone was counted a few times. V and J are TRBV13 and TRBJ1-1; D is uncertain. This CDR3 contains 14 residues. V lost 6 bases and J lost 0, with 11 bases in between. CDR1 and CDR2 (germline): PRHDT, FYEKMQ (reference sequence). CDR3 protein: CASRLWAVNTEAFF. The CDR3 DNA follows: TGTGCCAGCAGACTATGGGCAGTGAACACTGAAGCTTTCTTT.

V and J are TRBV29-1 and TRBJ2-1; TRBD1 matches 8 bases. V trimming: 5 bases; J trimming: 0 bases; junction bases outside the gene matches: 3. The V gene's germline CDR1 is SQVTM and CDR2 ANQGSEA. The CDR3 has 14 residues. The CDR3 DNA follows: TGCAGCGTTTATGACAGGGGCTCCTACAATGAGCAGTTCTTC. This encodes CSVYDRGSYNEQFF.

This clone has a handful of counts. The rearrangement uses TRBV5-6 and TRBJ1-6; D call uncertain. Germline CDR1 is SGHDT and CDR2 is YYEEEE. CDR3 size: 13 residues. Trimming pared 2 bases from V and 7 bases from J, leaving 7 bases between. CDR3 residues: CASSFDENSPLHF. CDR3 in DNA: TGTGCCAGCAGCTTTGATGAGAATTCACCCCTCCACTTT.

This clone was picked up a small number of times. The CDR3 region has the DNA TGTGCCACCACCCCCGGTACACAACGAGGTCAGCCCCAGCATTTT. This codes for CATTPGTQRGQPQHF. The V call is TRBV15, the J call TRBJ1-5; no clear D gene. Trimming stripped 7 bases from V and 6 bases from J, with 19 bases between. CDR1 LNHNV and CDR2 YYDKDF come from the germline V gene (reference sequence). The length of the CDR3 is 15 residues.

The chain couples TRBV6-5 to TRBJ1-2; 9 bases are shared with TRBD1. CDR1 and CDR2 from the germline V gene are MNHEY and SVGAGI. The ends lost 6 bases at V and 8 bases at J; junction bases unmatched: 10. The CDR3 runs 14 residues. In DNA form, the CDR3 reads TGTGCCAGCAGCCCAGGACAGGGGAAGAGGGGCTACACCTTC. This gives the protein CASSPGQGKRGYTF.

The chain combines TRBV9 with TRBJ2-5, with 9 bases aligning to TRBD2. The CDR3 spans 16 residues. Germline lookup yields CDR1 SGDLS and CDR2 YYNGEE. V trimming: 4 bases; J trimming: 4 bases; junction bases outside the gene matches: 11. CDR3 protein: CASSSLGGAGGETQYF. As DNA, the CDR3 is TGTGCCAGCAGCTCCCTCGGGGGAGCGGGGGGAGAGACCCAGTACTTC. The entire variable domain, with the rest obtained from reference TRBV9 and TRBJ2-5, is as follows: DSGVTQTPKHLITATGQRVTLRCSPRSGDLSVYWYQQSLDQGLQFLIQYYNGEERAKGNILERFSAQQFPDLHSELNLSSLELGDSALYFCASSSLGGAGGETQYFGPGTRLLVL.

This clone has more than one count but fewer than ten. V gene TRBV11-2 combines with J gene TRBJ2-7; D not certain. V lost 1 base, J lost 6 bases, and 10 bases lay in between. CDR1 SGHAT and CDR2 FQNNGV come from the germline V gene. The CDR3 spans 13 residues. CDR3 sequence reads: CASSLVIVSEQYF. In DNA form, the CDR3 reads TGTGCCAGCAGCTTAGTGATCGTATCCGAGCAGTACTTC.

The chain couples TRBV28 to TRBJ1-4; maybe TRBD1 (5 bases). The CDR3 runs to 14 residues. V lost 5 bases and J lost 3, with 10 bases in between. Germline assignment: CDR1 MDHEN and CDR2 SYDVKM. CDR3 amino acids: CASSPGWANEKLFF. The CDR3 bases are TGTGCCAGCAGTCCAGGGTGGGCTAATGAAAAACTGTTTTTT.